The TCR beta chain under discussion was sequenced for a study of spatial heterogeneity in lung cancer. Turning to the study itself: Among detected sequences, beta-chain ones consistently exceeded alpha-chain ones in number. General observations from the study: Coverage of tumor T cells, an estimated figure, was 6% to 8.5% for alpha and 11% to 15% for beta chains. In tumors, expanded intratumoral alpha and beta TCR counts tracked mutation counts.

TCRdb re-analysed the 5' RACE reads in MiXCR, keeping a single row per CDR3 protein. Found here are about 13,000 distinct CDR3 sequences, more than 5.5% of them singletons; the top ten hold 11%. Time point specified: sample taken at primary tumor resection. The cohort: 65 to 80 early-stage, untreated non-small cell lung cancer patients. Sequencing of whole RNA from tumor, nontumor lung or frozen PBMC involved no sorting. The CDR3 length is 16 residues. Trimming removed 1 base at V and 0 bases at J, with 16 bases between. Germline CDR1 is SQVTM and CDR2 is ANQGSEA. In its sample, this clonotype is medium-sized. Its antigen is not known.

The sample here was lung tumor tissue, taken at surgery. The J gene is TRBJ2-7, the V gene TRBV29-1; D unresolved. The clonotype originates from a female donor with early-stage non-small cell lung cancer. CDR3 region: CSVEGLLTASSYEQYF. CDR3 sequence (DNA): TGCAGCGTTGAAGGGCTTTTGACCGCGAGCTCCTACGAGCAGTACTTC.